Each of the 29 T cell receptor beta chains below was sequenced from the same sample in a study of T cells in tuberculosis. Clones were read by immunoSEQ multiplex PCR, and TCRdb kept only the in-frame ones, dropping some. The table includes some 47,000 clones, more than 90% detected once. Sequencing was carried out using PBMCs. The source is a donor aged 10-29 years with latent tuberculosis or without tuberculosis infection.

This rearrangement joins TRBV5-1 to TRBJ2-1, with D uncertain. The V and J ends lost 1 base and 8 bases respectively, with 4 bases between them. CDR3 size: 11 residues. Germline values: CDR1 SGHRS, CDR2 YFSETQ. In DNA, the CDR3 is TGCGCCAGCAGCTTGTCATATGAGCAGTTCTTC. The encoded protein is CASSLSYEQFF.

This sequence joins TRBV19 and TRBJ1-1; no firm D call. V was pared by 4 bases and J by 1 base, with 7 bases between. CDR3 length: 13 amino acids. Germline values: CDR1 LNHDA, CDR2 SQIVND (reference sequence). The CDR3, as DNA: TGTGCCAGTAGTACAACACGGAACACTGAAGCTTTCTTT. Protein sequence: CASSTTRNTEAFF.

This clone came up once. The gene calls are TRBV6-4 and TRBJ2-1, with 8 bases identical to TRBD2. Germline values: CDR1 MRHNA, CDR2 SNTAGT. The V segment lost 0 bases and the J segment 8 bases; nucleotides outside the gene matches: 9. CDR3 length: 16 amino acids. The CDR3 DNA reads as TGTGCCAGCAGTGACTCCCTCACCCTGCGGGGGGATGAGCAGTTCTTC. Translated, it gives CASSDSLTLRGDEQFF.

This clone was seen only once. This rearrangement joins TRBV7-2 to TRBJ2-5, with TRBD2 matching over 10 bases. This CDR3 region has 14 residues. V dropped 5 bases and J dropped 9; count of bases not matched to a gene: 9. CDR1 and CDR2 (germline): SGHTA, FQGNSA. The CDR3 here is CASSARLAGVSQYF. As DNA, the CDR3 is TGTGCCAGCAGCGCCCGGCTAGCGGGAGTTTCCCAGTACTTC.

CDR3 amino acids: CASSMVAGVPDTQYF. The CDR3 DNA reads as TGTGCCAGTAGTATGGTAGCGGGAGTACCAGATACGCAGTATTTT. The chain carries TRBV19 and TRBJ2-3; 9 positions match TRBD2. Germline loops: CDR1 LNHDA, CDR2 SQIVND (reference sequence). The CDR3 is made up of 15 amino acids. The V gene end was trimmed by 3 bases and the J gene end by 4 bases; junction bases not matched to a gene: 5.

This chain uses TRBV5-1 with TRBJ2-1, with 14 bases aligning to TRBD2. The CDR3 covers 16 residues. The germline V gene has CDR1 SGHRS and CDR2 YFSETQ. The junction had 7 bases not matched to a gene; V was cut back by 4 bases and J by 7 bases. The CDR3 protein is CASSPTGLAGVNEQFF. The CDR3 DNA follows: TGCGCCAGCAGCCCAACGGGACTAGCGGGAGTAAATGAGCAGTTCTTC.

The chain links TRBV28 to TRBJ1-1; D call uncertain. Trimming took 6 bases from V and 1 from J, leaving 9 bases between them. The CDR3 is 13 residues long. The germline gives CDR1 MDHEN, CDR2 SYDVKM. Written as DNA, the CDR3 is TGTGCCAGCAGACTCCCGGGGAACACTGAAGCTTTCTTT. Protein product: CASRLPGNTEAFF.

The chain has TRBV19 and TRBJ2-3; a possible D gene is TRBD1 (5 bases). CDR1 is LNHDA, CDR2 SQIVND, per germline (reference sequence). The CDR3 is 14 residues long. The ends were cut back, 3 bases at V and 6 bases at J, with 13 bases in the middle. The CDR3 region has the DNA TGTGCCAGTAGTATTGAAGGGGTGATGGATACGCAGTATTTT. Translated: CASSIEGVMDTQYF.

The chain is built from TRBV9 and TRBJ1-1; D is uncertain. Germline V gene lookup returns CDR1 SGDLS and CDR2 YYNGEE. The CDR3 covers 15 residues. V was cut by 0 bases and J by 4 bases, with 13 bases left in between. The CDR3 here is CASSVDHGRGTEAFF. Written as DNA, the CDR3 is TGTGCCAGCAGCGTAGATCATGGCCGGGGCACTGAAGCTTTCTTT.

CDR3 coding DNA: TGTGCCAGCAGCTTGGACAGGTATAACACTGAAGCTTTCTTT. Its protein product is CASSLDRYNTEAFF. This sequence joins TRBV7-2 and TRBJ1-1, with 7 bases identical to TRBD1. After removal of 3 bases from V and 2 bases from J, the junction contained 3 bases not matched to a gene. The CDR3 is 14 amino acids. Looked up from germline, CDR1 is SGHTA and CDR2 is FQGNSA.

The chain links TRBV7-6 to TRBJ1-3, with 7 bases fitting TRBD1. CDR3 length: 20 amino acids. Germline V gene data show CDR1 as SGHVS and CDR2 as FNYEAQ. With V trimmed by 6 bases and J by 1 base, 21 bases remained unmatched. CDR3 nucleotides: TGTGCCAGCAGTCATCTCGACAGGGAAATCCTTGGGGTATCTGGAAACACCATATATTTT. Translation: CASSHLDREILGVSGNTIYF.

The J gene is TRBJ2-7, the V gene TRBV6-4; 10 positions match TRBD2. This CDR3 is built from 17 residues. The junction had 10 bases not matched to a gene; V was cut back by 0 bases and J by 5 bases. Looked up from germline, CDR1 is MRHNA and CDR2 is SNTAGT. The DNA of the CDR3 is TGTGCCAGCAGTGACTCGAACGTGTCCAGCGGGGGGGACGAGCAGTACTTC. Translation gives CASSDSNVSSGGDEQYF.

The chain couples TRBV27 to TRBJ2-7; TRBD2 aligns across 7 bases. Germline values: CDR1 MNHEY, CDR2 SMNVEV (reference sequence). V trimming: 2 bases; J trimming: 12 bases; junction bases outside the gene matches: 16. CDR3 length: 15 residues. CDR3 loop: CASSLNPGLNKGWYF. DNA of the CDR3: TGTGCCAGCAGTTTAAACCCGGGACTAAATAAGGGATGGTACTTC.

This sequence joins TRBV11-2 and TRBJ2-2; a weak D match, TRBD2 (6 bases). V gave up 7 bases and J gave up 4 bases, with 22 bases separating them. There are 17 residues in the CDR3. CDR1 is SGHAT, CDR2 FQNNGV, per germline. CDR3 sequence (DNA): TGTGCCAGCATCATATCCGGGACTGAGATTTCCACCGGGGAGCTGTTTTTT. It is translated as CASIISGTEISTGELFF. Full variable domain (rest looked up from reference TRBV11-2 and TRBJ2-2): EAGVAQSPRYKIIEKRQSVAFWCNPISGHATLYWYQQILGQGPKLLIQFQNNGVVDDSQLPKDRFSAERLKGVDSTLKIQPAKLEDSAVYLCASIISGTEISTGELFFGEGSRLTVL.

The rearrangement uses TRBV18 and TRBJ1-1; D ambiguous. The CDR3 has 12 amino acids. V lost 4 bases and J lost 8, with 11 bases in between. The germline V gene encodes CDR1 KGHSH and CDR2 LQKENI. The CDR3 sequence: CASSRSESEAFF. CDR3 nucleotide sequence: TGTGCCAGCTCACGATCAGAATCCGAAGCTTTCTTT.

The CDR3 region is CAISIAGDTEAFF. CDR3 nucleotide sequence: TGTGCCATCAGTATTGCGGGGGACACTGAAGCTTTCTTT. The chain combines TRBV10-3 with TRBJ1-1; D is possibly TRBD1 (5 bases). The V end lost 5 bases, the J end lost 3 bases, and 10 bases lay between the germline ends. CDR3 size: 13 residues. From germline, CDR1 is ENHRY and CDR2 SYGVKD.

The genes are TRBV30 and TRBJ2-7; maybe TRBD2 (5 bases). The CDR3 has 12 residues. The germline CDR1 and CDR2 sequences are GTSNPN and SVGIG (reference sequence). V was cut by 2 bases and J by 4 bases, with 9 bases left in between. The CDR3 spells CAWSIGSYEQYF. The CDR3, as DNA: TGTGCCTGGAGTATAGGGAGTTACGAGCAGTACTTC.

This chain uses TRBV10-3 with TRBJ1-6; D call uncertain. Trimming left V 7 bases short and J 6 bases short, with 13 bases between. Looked up from germline, CDR1 is ENHRY and CDR2 is SYGVKD. The CDR3 consists of 14 residues. The CDR3 here is CAITKGTVNSPLHF. The CDR3 coding sequence is TGTGCCATCACCAAAGGTACAGTTAATTCACCCCTCCACTTT.

The chain carries TRBV6-5 and TRBJ1-1, with D uncertain. The CDR3 length is 12 residues. Germline V lookup: CDR1 MNHEY, CDR2 SVGAGI. Here the CDR3 reads CASEPMNTEAFF. CDR3 nucleotide sequence: TGTGCGTCGGAGCCCATGAACACTGAAGCTTTCTTT.

With respect to this clone: One end of the junction fails to match germline, which may point to a read error. This rearrangement joins TRBV30 to TRBJ2-2, with 10 bases that match TRBD2. Germline V lookup: CDR1 GTSNPN, CDR2 SVGIG (reference sequence). This CDR3 has 13 residues. The CDR3 sequence is CAWTSGASWELFF. CDR3 DNA: TGTGCTTGGACTAGCGGAGCCTCTTGGGAGCTGTTTTTT.

CDR3 nucleotide sequence: TGTGCCAGCAGCCCCCCAGCGGGTAAATTAAACTATGGCTACACCTTC. Amino acids: CASSPPAGKLNYGYTF. This chain connects TRBV2 to TRBJ1-2; D gene ambiguous. The germline V gene encodes CDR1 SNHLY and CDR2 FYNNEI. V lost 6 bases, J lost 2 bases, and 19 bases lay in between. This CDR3 contains 16 residues.

The chain joins TRBV18 to TRBJ2-7, with D maybe TRBD1 (6 bases). The CDR3 has 14 residues. CDR1 is KGHSH, CDR2 LQKENI, per germline. Deletions cut 4 bases from V and 3 bases from J, with 13 bases between. CDR3 in amino acids: CASSQSQGFYEQYF. The DNA for the CDR3 is TGTGCCAGCTCACAATCACAGGGATTCTACGAGCAGTACTTC.

The chain uses TRBV11-2 and TRBJ2-5; TRBD2 aligns across 8 bases. The junction had 5 bases not matched to a gene; V was cut back by 3 bases and J by 2 bases. Germline assignment: CDR1 SGHAT and CDR2 FQNNGV. The CDR3 loop spans 15 amino acids. The CDR3 spells CASSLSTGGQETQYF. The DNA for the CDR3 is TGTGCCAGCAGCTTGTCAACGGGGGGGCAAGAGACCCAGTACTTC. Full variable domain (missing parts from reference TRBV11-2 and TRBJ2-5): EAGVAQSPRYKIIEKRQSVAFWCNPISGHATLYWYQQILGQGPKLLIQFQNNGVVDDSQLPKDRFSAERLKGVDSTLKIQPAKLEDSAVYLCASSLSTGGQETQYFGPGTRLLVL.

The genes are TRBV4-1 and TRBJ1-1, with D possibly being TRBD1 (6 bases). With 3 bases removed from V and 1 base from J, the gap between germline ends came to 12 bases. The CDR3 consists of 15 residues. Germline V gene data show CDR1 as MGHRA and CDR2 as YSYEKL. In DNA form, the CDR3 reads TGCGCCAGCAGCCATAGCCCGACAGGGAACACTGAAGCTTTCTTT. It encodes CASSHSPTGNTEAFF.

The chain recombines TRBV10-3 with TRBJ1-4, with 9 bases that match TRBD1. Germline CDR1 ENHRY, CDR2 SYGVKD. This CDR3 is built from 15 residues. J was trimmed by 5 bases and V by 11 bases; bases with no gene match: 12. CDR3 region: CAARDGQGMNEKLFF. CDR3 in DNA: TGTGCCGCACGGGACGGACAGGGGATGAATGAAAAACTGTTTTTT.

The CDR3, as DNA: TGTGCCAGTATGACAGGGGACGAGCAGTACTTC. Protein: CASMTGDEQYF. The V call is TRBV19, the J call TRBJ2-7; 8 positions match TRBD1. Germline V gene sequence: CDR1 LNHDA, CDR2 SQIVND (reference sequence). With V trimmed by 7 bases and J by 5 bases, 1 base remained unmatched. The CDR3 runs to 11 residues.

The V gene is TRBV19, the J gene TRBJ1-2; 7 bases align to TRBD1. With V trimmed by 5 bases and J by 3 bases, 3 bases remained unmatched. This CDR3 contains 13 residues. CDR1 and CDR2 (germline): LNHDA, SQIVND (reference sequence). The CDR3 bases are TGTGCCAGTAGTGAGGGGGCAGACTATGGCTACACCTTC. As protein: CASSEGADYGYTF.

The chain combines TRBV19 with TRBJ1-5; no definite D call. From germline, CDR1 is LNHDA and CDR2 SQIVND (reference sequence). The CDR3 consists of 12 residues. With 5 bases removed from V and 5 bases from J, the gap between germline ends came to 7 bases. The CDR3: CASSSLDQPQHF. The CDR3 nucleotides are TGTGCCAGTAGTTCCCTAGATCAGCCCCAGCATTTT.

The CDR3 spells CAWNRVWGTEAFF. CDR3 nucleotide sequence: TGTGCCTGGAACAGGGTATGGGGCACTGAAGCTTTCTTT. The chain couples TRBV30 to TRBJ1-1; D may be TRBD1 (6 bases). The V end was cut by 4 bases, the J end by 4 bases, with 13 bases between. In germline, CDR1 is GTSNPN, CDR2 SVGIG (reference sequence). This CDR3 comprises 13 residues.